One and the same sample provided the 24 T cell receptor beta chains below, sequenced in a study of blood T cell repertoires in COVID-19. The data were produced by immunoSEQ multiplex PCR, yet TCRdb's version contains in-frame clones alone and is incomplete. The sample carries some 120,000 clones, roughly 85% recorded once. The sequenced sample consisted of peripheral blood. These receptors originate from a man older than 75 with active or convalescent COVID-19.

This clone appeared a single time. The chain is built from TRBV18 and TRBJ2-7; D gene unclear. The V gene lost 3 bases and the J gene lost 2 bases, with 8 bases spanning the gap. This CDR3 region has 13 residues. CDR1 KGHSH and CDR2 LQKENI come from the germline V gene. The CDR3 here is CASSPVQTYEQYF. In nucleotides, the CDR3 is TGTGCCAGCTCACCGGTGCAGACCTACGAGCAGTACTTC. The entire variable domain, with the rest obtained from reference TRBV18 and TRBJ2-7, is as follows: NAGVMQNPRHLVRRRGQEARLRCSPMKGHSHVYWYRQLPEEGLKFMVYLQKENIIDESGMPKERFSAEFPKEGPSILRIQQVVRGDSAAYFCASSPVQTYEQYFGPGTRLTVT.

The J gene is TRBJ1-1, the V gene TRBV3-1 (or the pseudogene TRBV3-2); the D gene is possibly TRBD1 (5 bases). The length of the CDR3 is 14 residues. The V and J ends lost 5 bases and 1 base respectively, with 11 bases between them. In germline, CDR1 is LGHDT, CDR2 YNNKEL (reference sequence). CDR3 sequence (DNA): TGTGCCAGCAGCAATCGGGGGGGGAACACTGAAGCTTTCTTT. This codes for CASSNRGGNTEAFF.

This clone is a singleton in its sample. This sequence joins TRBV3-1 (or the pseudogene TRBV3-2) and TRBJ2-2, with 7 bases lining up with TRBD1. CDR1 is LGHDT and CDR2 is YNNKEL in the germline V gene (reference sequence). V was pared by 0 bases and J by 2 bases, with 0 bases of the junction left unmatched. This CDR3 contains 15 residues. The CDR3, as DNA: TGTGCCAGCAGCCAAGAAGGGGGCAACACCGGGGAGCTGTTTTTT. It translates to CASSQEGGNTGELFF.

The V gene is TRBV12-3 or TRBV12-4, the J gene TRBJ2-5, with 7 bases fitting TRBD2. The V segment lost 5 bases and the J segment 5 bases; nucleotides outside the gene matches: 5. CDR3 length: 13 amino acids. CDR3 sequence: CASSRTSSETQYF. The DNA for the CDR3 is TGTGCCAGCAGTCGGACTAGTTCCGAGACCCAGTACTTC.

The J gene is TRBJ1-4, the V gene TRBV18; 8 bases match TRBD1. The J segment lost 7 bases and the V segment lost 3 bases, leaving 4 bases of the junction unmatched. The CDR3 extends over 14 amino acids. The germline V gene has CDR1 KGHSH and CDR2 LQKENI. The CDR3 protein is CASSPQGAVEKLFF. The CDR3 DNA is TGTGCCAGCTCACCCCAGGGGGCTGTTGAAAAACTGTTTTTT.

This clone was detected ten times or more. J is TRBJ1-2 and V is TRBV27, with D possibly being TRBD1 (6 bases). Trimming stripped 6 bases from V and 5 bases from J, with 19 bases between. Germline lookup yields CDR1 MNHEY and CDR2 SMNVEV (reference sequence). The CDR3 spans 15 residues. The CDR3 DNA follows: TGTGCCAGCAGCCCTTCCAGGGGCGCCCAGTATGGCTACACCTTC. This encodes CASSPSRGAQYGYTF.

The chain couples TRBV6-4 to TRBJ1-6; D not resolved. This CDR3 is built from 15 residues. V lost 3 bases, J lost 6 bases, and 12 bases lay in between. CDR1 is MRHNA and CDR2 is SNTAGT in the germline V gene. The CDR3 coding sequence is TGTGCCAGCAGTGAGGGAGTTGAAGTTAATTCACCCCTCCACTTT. Protein sequence: CASSEGVEVNSPLHF.

The V gene is TRBV9, the J gene TRBJ2-1, with D perhaps matching TRBD2 (5 bases). This CDR3 spans 15 amino acids. The V end lost 2 bases, the J end lost 0 bases, and 9 bases lay between the germline ends. CDR1 and CDR2 (germline): SGDLS, YYNGEE. The CDR3 sequence is CASSVLGSSYNEQFF. CDR3 coding DNA: TGTGCCAGCAGCGTCCTGGGGAGCTCCTACAATGAGCAGTTCTTC.

CDR3 DNA: TGTGCCAGCTCAGGGGGGGATCAGCCCCAGCATTTT. It specifies CASSGGDQPQHF. V and J are TRBV18 and TRBJ1-5; D might be TRBD1 (5 bases). The germline V and J ends were trimmed by 5 bases and 5 bases, with 7 bases remaining between them. CDR3 length equals 12 residues. Germline V gives CDR1 KGHSH, CDR2 LQKENI. The full variable domain, its missing parts supplied by reference TRBV18 and TRBJ1-5, is NAGVMQNPRHLVRRRGQEARLRCSPMKGHSHVYWYRQLPEEGLKFMVYLQKENIIDESGMPKERFSAEFPKEGPSILRIQQVVRGDSAAYFCASSGGDQPQHFGDGTRLSIL.

This chain links TRBV6-1 with TRBJ2-7; perhaps TRBD1 as D (5 bases). V was shortened by 4 bases and J by 6 bases, with 22 bases between the two germline ends. The CDR3 extends over 16 amino acids. The germline CDR1 and CDR2 sequences are MNHNS and SASEGT. CDR3 loop: CASSAGIPSARTEQYF. The CDR3 DNA is TGTGCCAGCAGTGCAGGGATACCTTCGGCGAGGACCGAGCAGTACTTC.

The chain recombines TRBV9 with TRBJ1-1; D remains ambiguous. The CDR3 is 14 amino acids. In germline, CDR1 is SGDLS, CDR2 YYNGEE. V was trimmed by 3 bases and J by 1 base, leaving 10 bases between them. The CDR3 nucleotides read TGTGCCAGCAGCGCCGCGGAGAGGAACACTGAAGCTTTCTTT. Translation: CASSAAERNTEAFF.

The J gene is TRBJ1-1, the V gene TRBV30; 7 positions match TRBD1. Germline lookup yields CDR1 GTSNPN and CDR2 SVGIG (reference sequence). CDR3 length: 15 residues. Trimming cost V 0 bases and J 7 bases; bases outside gene matches: 11. CDR3 sequence reads: CAWSVRDRRKSEAFF. In DNA form, the CDR3 reads TGTGCCTGGAGTGTACGGGACAGAAGGAAAAGTGAAGCTTTCTTT.

The genes are TRBV5-1 and TRBJ1-4; TRBD1 matches at 8 bases. Germline V gene data show CDR1 as SGHRS and CDR2 as YFSETQ. The CDR3 totals 14 residues. V lost 4 bases and J lost 7; bases outside the gene matches: 6. The CDR3 spells CASSLQGAGEKLFF. The CDR3 DNA is TGCGCCAGCAGCCTTCAGGGGGCGGGTGAAAAACTGTTTTTT.

V is TRBV30 and J is TRBJ1-6, with D maybe TRBD1 (6 bases). V lost 1 base and J 7 bases, leaving 14 bases between the germline ends. Germline CDR1 reads GTSNPN; CDR2 reads SVGIG (reference sequence). The CDR3 runs 15 residues. The CDR3 coding sequence is TGTGCCTGGAGTGCCCCTCGGACAGAAAATTCACCCCTCCACTTT. Translating it yields CAWSAPRTENSPLHF.

A word on this clone: This CDR3 is also generated by other DNA sequences in the sample. The chain uses TRBV18 and TRBJ1-1, with TRBD1 matching over 8 bases. Trimming cost V 2 bases and J 5 bases; bases outside gene matches: 1. Germline V lookup: CDR1 KGHSH, CDR2 LQKENI. The CDR3 totals 13 residues. CDR3 sequence (DNA): TGTGCCAGCTCACCAACAGGGGGGACTGAAGCTTTCTTT. Its translation is CASSPTGGTEAFF.

The rearrangement uses TRBV12-3 or TRBV12-4 and TRBJ2-7; tentatively, D is TRBD2 (5 bases). This CDR3 spans 13 amino acids. The V gene lost 6 bases and the J gene lost 6 bases, with 15 bases spanning the gap. CDR3 nucleotide sequence: TGTGCCAGCAGCCTCTCAACCCGGGGCGAGCAGTACTTC. Protein sequence: CASSLSTRGEQYF.

CDR3 loop: CASSPRPRGGTAEAFF. The DNA of the CDR3 is TGTGCCAGTAGCCCACGCCCTCGTGGGGGGACTGCTGAAGCTTTCTTT. V is TRBV19 and J is TRBJ1-1, with D maybe TRBD1 (5 bases). The V end was cut by 6 bases, the J end by 6 bases, with 23 bases between. In germline, CDR1 is LNHDA, CDR2 SQIVND (reference sequence). The CDR3 covers 16 residues.

The gene calls are TRBV23-1 and TRBJ2-5; D unresolved. TRBV23-1 is flagged as an ORF with uncertain function. Trimming cost V 8 bases and J 3 bases, with 22 bases left between them. The CDR3 has 16 amino acids. Here the CDR3 reads CASVMRLASTEETQYF. In DNA form, the CDR3 reads TGCGCCAGCGTCATGCGCCTCGCAAGTACAGAAGAGACCCAGTACTTC.

This clone was counted only a few times. J is TRBJ1-6 and V is TRBV5-5; 11 bases are shared with TRBD1. The CDR3 sequence is 16 residues long. Germline V gene data show CDR1 as SGHKS and CDR2 as YYEKEE (reference sequence). V trimming: 0 bases; J trimming: 9 bases; junction bases outside the gene matches: 5. CDR3 sequence reads: CASSLEVGTGGSPLHF. In DNA form, the CDR3 reads TGTGCCAGCAGCTTGGAGGTGGGGACAGGGGGTTCACCCCTCCACTTT.

This sequence joins TRBV30 and TRBJ2-3; 15 bases match TRBD2. V lost 2 bases, J lost 6 bases, and 6 bases stayed unmatched. Per germline, CDR1 GTSNPN and CDR2 SVGIG (reference sequence). CDR3 length equals 16 residues. The CDR3 here is CAWSLGLAGGLDTQYF. The CDR3 nucleotides are TGTGCCTGGAGTTTAGGACTAGCGGGAGGGCTGGATACGCAGTATTTT.

The genes are TRBV7-3 and TRBJ2-3; maybe TRBD1 (6 bases). Deletions cut 5 bases from V and 4 bases from J, with 10 bases between. Germline loops: CDR1 SGHTA, CDR2 FQGTGA. This CDR3 has 13 amino acids. CDR3 region: CASSTPGADTQYF. CDR3 DNA sequence: TGTGCCAGCAGCACCCCAGGGGCAGATACGCAGTATTTT.

The J gene is TRBJ1-5, the V gene TRBV29-1, with 7 bases lining up with TRBD1. The junction had 8 bases not matched to a gene; V was cut back by 5 bases and J by 7 bases. Germline V gene lookup returns CDR1 SQVTM and CDR2 ANQGSEA. The CDR3 is made up of 13 amino acids. CDR3 DNA sequence: TGCAGCGTTAGAACAGGGGCTGGGCAGCCCCAGCATTTT. Residues: CSVRTGAGQPQHF.

CDR3 in amino acids: CASSLSFGTSSYEQYF. For the CDR3, the DNA is TGTGCCAGCAGCTTATCCTTTGGGACTTCCTCCTACGAGCAGTACTTC. The chain joins TRBV7-6 to TRBJ2-7, with D tentatively TRBD2 (6 bases). This CDR3 has 16 residues. Germline CDR1 reads SGHVS; CDR2 reads FNYEAQ. Trimming pared 2 bases from V and 0 bases from J, leaving 14 bases between.

This rearrangement joins TRBV7-3 to TRBJ2-1, with TRBD1 matching 9 bases. After removal of 3 bases from V and 8 bases from J, the junction contained 8 bases not matched to a gene. The CDR3 totals 15 residues. Per germline, CDR1 SGHTA and CDR2 FQGTGA. The CDR3 loop reads CASSFSGQGGDEQFF. The CDR3 nucleotides are TGTGCCAGCAGCTTCTCGGGACAGGGTGGGGATGAGCAGTTCTTC.